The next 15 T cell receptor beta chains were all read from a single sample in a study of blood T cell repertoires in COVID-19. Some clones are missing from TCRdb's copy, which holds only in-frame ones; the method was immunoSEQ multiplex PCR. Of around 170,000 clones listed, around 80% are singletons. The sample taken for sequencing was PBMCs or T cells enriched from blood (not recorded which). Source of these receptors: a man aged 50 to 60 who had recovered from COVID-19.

The CDR3: CASSKRLPGDTQYF. Written as DNA, the CDR3 is TGTGCCAGCAGCAAACGACTCCCCGGAGATACGCAGTATTTT. V is TRBV3-1 (or the pseudogene TRBV3-2) and J is TRBJ2-3, with D uncertain. Between the trimmed V and J ends, which lost 5 bases and 5 bases, there was a span of 14 bases. The germline CDR1 and CDR2 sequences are LGHDT and YNNKEL (reference sequence). The CDR3 spans 14 residues.

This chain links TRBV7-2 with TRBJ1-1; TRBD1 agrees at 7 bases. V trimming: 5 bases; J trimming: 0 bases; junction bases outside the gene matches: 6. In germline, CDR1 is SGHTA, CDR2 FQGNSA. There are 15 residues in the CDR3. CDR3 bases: TGTGCCAGCAGCGAGTGGACAGGCGTGAACACTGAAGCTTTCTTT. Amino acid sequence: CASSEWTGVNTEAFF.

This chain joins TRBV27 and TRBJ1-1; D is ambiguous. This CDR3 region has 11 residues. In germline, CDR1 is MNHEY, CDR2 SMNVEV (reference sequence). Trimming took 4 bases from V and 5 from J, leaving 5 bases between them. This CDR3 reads CASSSGTEAFF. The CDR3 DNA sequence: TGTGCCAGCAGTTCCGGGACTGAAGCTTTCTTT.

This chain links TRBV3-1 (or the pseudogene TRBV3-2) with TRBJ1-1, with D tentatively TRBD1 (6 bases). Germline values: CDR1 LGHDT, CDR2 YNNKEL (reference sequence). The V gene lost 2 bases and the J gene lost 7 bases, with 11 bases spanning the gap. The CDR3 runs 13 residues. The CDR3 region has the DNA TGTGCCAGCAGCCAAAGAGGACAGAGTGAAGCTTTCTTT. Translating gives CASSQRGQSEAFF.

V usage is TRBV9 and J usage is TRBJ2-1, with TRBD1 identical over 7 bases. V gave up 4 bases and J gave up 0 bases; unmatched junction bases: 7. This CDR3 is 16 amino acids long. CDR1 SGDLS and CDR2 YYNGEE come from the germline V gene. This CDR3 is CASSPRTGSSYNEQFF. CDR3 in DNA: TGTGCCAGCAGCCCTCGGACAGGCAGCTCCTACAATGAGCAGTTCTTC.

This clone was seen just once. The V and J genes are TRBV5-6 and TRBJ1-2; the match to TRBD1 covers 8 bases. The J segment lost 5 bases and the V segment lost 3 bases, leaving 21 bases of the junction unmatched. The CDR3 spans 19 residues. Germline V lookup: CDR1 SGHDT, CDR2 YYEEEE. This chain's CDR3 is CASSSEGIFGQGARYGYTF. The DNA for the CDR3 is TGTGCCAGCAGCTCGGAGGGTATATTTGGGCAGGGGGCGCGATATGGCTACACCTTC. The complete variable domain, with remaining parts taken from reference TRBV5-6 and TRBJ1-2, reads DAGVTQSPTHLIKTRGQQVTLRCSPKSGHDTVSWYQQALGQGPQFIFQYYEEEERQRGNFPDRFSGHQFPNYSSELNVNALLLGDSALYLCASSSEGIFGQGARYGYTFGSGTRLTVV.

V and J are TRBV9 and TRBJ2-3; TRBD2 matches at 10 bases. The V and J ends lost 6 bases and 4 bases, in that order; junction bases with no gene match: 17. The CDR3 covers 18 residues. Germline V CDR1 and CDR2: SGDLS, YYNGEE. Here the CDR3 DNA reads TGTGCCAGCATACAACATAAACTCCAGCGGGGGGGAGCAGATACGCAGTATTTT. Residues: CASIQHKLQRGGADTQYF.

In nucleotides, the CDR3 is TGTGCCAGCAGCTTGGATGTCACTAGCGGGGTCCAAGAGACCCAGTACTTC. Translating it yields CASSLDVTSGVQETQYF. J is TRBJ2-5 and V is TRBV5-5; 10 bases line up with TRBD2. This CDR3 is 17 amino acids long. Trimming at V came to 0 bases and at J to 1 base, leaving 6 bases not matched to a gene. Germline CDR1 SGHKS, CDR2 YYEKEE (reference sequence).

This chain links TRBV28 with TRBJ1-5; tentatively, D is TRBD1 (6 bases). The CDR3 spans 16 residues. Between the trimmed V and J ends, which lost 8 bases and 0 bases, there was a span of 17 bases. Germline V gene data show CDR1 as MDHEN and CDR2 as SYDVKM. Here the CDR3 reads CASLDRDTLSNQPQHF. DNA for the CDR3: TGTGCCAGCCTAGACCGGGACACCCTTAGCAATCAGCCCCAGCATTTT. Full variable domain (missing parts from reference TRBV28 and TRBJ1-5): DVKVTQSSRYLVKRTGEKVFLECVQDMDHENMFWYRQDPGLGLRLIYFSYDVKMKEKGDIPEGYSVSREKKERFSLILESASTNQTSMYLCASLDRDTLSNQPQHFGDGTRLSIL.

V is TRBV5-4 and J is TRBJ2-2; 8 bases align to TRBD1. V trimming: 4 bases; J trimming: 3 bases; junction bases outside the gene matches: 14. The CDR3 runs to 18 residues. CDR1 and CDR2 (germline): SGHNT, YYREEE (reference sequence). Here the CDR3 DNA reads TGTGCCAGCAGCCGATCCGCAGGGACAGGTCATTACACCGGGGAGCTGTTTTTT. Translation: CASSRSAGTGHYTGELFF.

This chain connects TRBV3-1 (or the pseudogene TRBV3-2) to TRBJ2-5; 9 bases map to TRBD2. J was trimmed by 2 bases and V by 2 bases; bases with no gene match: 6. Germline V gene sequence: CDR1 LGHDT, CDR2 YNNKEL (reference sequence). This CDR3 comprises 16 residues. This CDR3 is CASSQWSSGKQETQYF. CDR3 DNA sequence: TGTGCCAGCAGCCAATGGTCTAGCGGGAAACAAGAGACCCAGTACTTC.

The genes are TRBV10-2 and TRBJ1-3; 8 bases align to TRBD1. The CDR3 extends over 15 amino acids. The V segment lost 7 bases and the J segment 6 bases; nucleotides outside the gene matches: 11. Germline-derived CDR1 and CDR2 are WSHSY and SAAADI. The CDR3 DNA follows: TGCGCCAGCACCCCCCCGAGGACAGGGCTAAACACCATATATTTT. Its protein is CASTPPRTGLNTIYF.

CDR3 loop: CASSPAGRTDTQYF. The CDR3 DNA is TGTGCCAGCAGCCCAGCGGGGCGCACAGATACGCAGTATTTT. The chain uses TRBV6-6 and TRBJ2-3, with 7 bases identical to TRBD2. The germline V gene has CDR1 MNHNY and CDR2 SVGAGI (reference sequence). Trimming removed 6 bases from V and 1 base from J; junction bases left unmatched: 4. The CDR3 runs to 14 residues.

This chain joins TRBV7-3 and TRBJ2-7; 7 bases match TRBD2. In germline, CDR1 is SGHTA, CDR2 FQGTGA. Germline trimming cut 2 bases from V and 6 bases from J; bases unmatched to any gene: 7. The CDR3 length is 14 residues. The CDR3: CASSLAGGGSEQYF. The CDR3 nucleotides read TGTGCCAGCAGCTTAGCGGGCGGGGGTAGCGAGCAGTACTTC.

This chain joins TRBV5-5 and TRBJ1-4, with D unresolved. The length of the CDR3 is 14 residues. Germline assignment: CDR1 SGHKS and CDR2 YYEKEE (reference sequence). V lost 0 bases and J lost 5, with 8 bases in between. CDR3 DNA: TGTGCCAGCAGCTTGGGACACTCGAATGAAAAACTGTTTTTT. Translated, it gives CASSLGHSNEKLFF.